The 27 T cell receptor beta chains below come from one sample, sequenced in a study of shared clonotypes between healthy human individuals. Clones were read by immunoSEQ multiplex PCR, and TCRdb kept only the in-frame ones, dropping some. Altogether more than 2 million clones are present, roughly 96% being singletons, with the ten largest covering approximately 0.13%. The sample consisted of naive CD4+ T cells sorted from blood. Specified subset: CD45RA+ positively selected. These receptors were collected from a man younger than 35 in good health.

This chain joins TRBV7-8 and TRBJ2-1, with 9 bases matching TRBD2. The CDR3 length is 17 residues. Germline CDR1 reads SGHVS; CDR2 reads FQNEAQ. The J segment lost 2 bases and the V segment lost 5 bases, leaving 10 bases of the junction unmatched. The CDR3 protein is CASSGRLAEETYNEQFF. The CDR3 DNA reads as TGTGCCAGCAGCGGCCGACTAGCGGAGGAGACCTACAATGAGCAGTTCTTC.

V usage is TRBV6-1 and J usage is TRBJ2-7; 11 nucleotides line up with TRBD2. Germline trimming cut 2 bases from V and 7 bases from J; bases unmatched to any gene: 4. The CDR3 has 14 amino acids. Germline lookup yields CDR1 MNHNS and CDR2 SASEGT. CDR3 DNA: TGTGCCAGCAGTGAACTAGCGGGGGGAGAAGAGCAGTACTTC. This encodes CASSELAGGEEQYF.

CDR3 in amino acids: CASSMDRPGDTQYF. The CDR3 DNA is TGCGCCAGCAGCATGGACAGGCCCGGAGATACGCAGTATTTT. The chain is built from TRBV5-1 and TRBJ2-3; TRBD1 matches 7 bases. CDR3 length: 14 residues. V shed 4 bases, J shed 5 bases, and the junction held 7 bases outside the gene matches. The germline V gene has CDR1 SGHRS and CDR2 YFSETQ.

This clone was recorded once. The rearrangement joins TRBV28 to TRBJ1-5; the D gene is possibly TRBD1 (5 bases). The V gene's germline CDR1 is MDHEN and CDR2 SYDVKM. Trimming took off 2 bases at V and 9 bases at J, with 5 bases between the two ends. CDR3 length: 11 amino acids. The DNA for the CDR3 is TGTGCCAGCAGTTTAAGGGGGCCCCAGCATTTT. Protein product: CASSLRGPQHF.

The V gene is TRBV5-6, the J gene TRBJ2-7; tentative D call: TRBD1 (5 bases). With 1 base removed from V and 7 bases from J, the gap between germline ends came to 9 bases. The CDR3 length is 12 residues. Germline V lookup: CDR1 SGHDT, CDR2 YYEEEE. The CDR3 sequence is CASSLTGWEQYF. Written as DNA, the CDR3 is TGTGCCAGCAGCTTGACAGGTTGGGAGCAGTACTTC.

CDR3 DNA sequence: TGTGCCAGCAGGAAACAGGGTCTCGGTGATTCACCCCTCCACTTT. This translates into CASRKQGLGDSPLHF. The chain carries TRBV2 and TRBJ1-6, with D perhaps matching TRBD1 (6 bases). The CDR3 length is 15 residues. The ends were cut back, 6 bases at V and 8 bases at J, with 17 bases in the middle. Germline V gene lookup returns CDR1 SNHLY and CDR2 FYNNEI. Full variable domain (rest looked up from reference TRBV2 and TRBJ1-6): EPEVTQTPSHQVTQMGQEVILRCVPISNHLYFYWYRQILGQKVEFLVSFYNNEISEKSEIFDDQFSVERPDGSNFTLKIRSTKLEDSAMYFCASRKQGLGDSPLHFGNGTRLTVT.

V usage is TRBV18 and J usage is TRBJ2-5; D is unresolved. V dropped 5 bases and J dropped 2 bases, with 9 bases sitting between them. CDR1 is KGHSH and CDR2 is LQKENI in the germline V gene. There are 13 residues in the CDR3. The CDR3 sequence: CASSSKKQETQYF. The DNA for the CDR3 is TGTGCCAGCTCATCAAAGAAACAAGAGACCCAGTACTTC.

The rearrangement joins TRBV18 to TRBJ2-2; TRBD2 matches at 8 bases. CDR1 and CDR2 (germline): KGHSH, LQKENI. The CDR3 loop spans 16 amino acids. The junction had 1 base not matched to a gene; V was cut back by 0 bases and J by 1 base. DNA of the CDR3: TGTGCCAGCTCACCACCCCTAGCGGGGAACACCGGGGAGCTGTTTTTT. Translation: CASSPPLAGNTGELFF.

Of note for this clone: The sample has other DNA sequences that encode this CDR3 too. In DNA, the CDR3 is TGCGCCAGCAGCCTGGGTACGGACAATGAGCAGTTCTTC. It yields the protein CASSLGTDNEQFF. The chain recombines TRBV5-1 with TRBJ2-1; no clear D. Trimming cost V 4 bases and J 5 bases, with 10 bases left between them. This CDR3 comprises 13 residues. Germline assignment: CDR1 SGHRS and CDR2 YFSETQ.

The chain has TRBV11-2 and TRBJ2-7; 10 nucleotides match TRBD1. CDR3 length: 13 residues. Trimming cost V 6 bases and J 7 bases; bases outside gene matches: 6. The germline gives CDR1 SGHAT, CDR2 FQNNGV. CDR3 amino acids: CASRKTGGGEQYF. The CDR3 nucleotides read TGTGCCAGCAGGAAGACAGGGGGCGGAGAGCAGTACTTC.

To note about this clone: Other DNA sequences within the sample encode an identical CDR3. This chain connects TRBV6-1 to TRBJ1-4; 9 bases are a match to TRBD1. The CDR3 is 14 residues long. After removal of 4 bases from V and 5 bases from J, the junction contained 2 bases not matched to a gene. Germline-derived CDR1 and CDR2 are MNHNS and SASEGT. This chain's CDR3 is CASSADRGNEKLFF. In nucleotides, the CDR3 is TGTGCCAGCAGTGCCGACAGGGGGAATGAAAAACTGTTTTTT.

This clone was detected ten times or more. Other DNA sequences in this specimen translate into the identical CDR3. The V call is TRBV29-1, the J call TRBJ2-5; TRBD2 matches 11 bases. The germline V gene has CDR1 SQVTM and CDR2 ANQGSEA. With V trimmed by 7 bases and J by 1 base, 8 bases remained unmatched. There are 15 residues in the CDR3. DNA of the CDR3: TGCAGCGCTAGACTCGGGACTAGCGGCCAAGAGACCCAGTACTTC. It encodes CSARLGTSGQETQYF. Looking up the rest from reference TRBV29-1 and TRBJ2-5 gives the full variable domain: SAVISQKPSRDICQRGTSLTIQCQVDSQVTMMFWYRQQPGQSLTLIATANQGSEATYESGFVIDKFPISRPNLTFSTLTVSNMSPEDSSIYLCSARLGTSGQETQYFGPGTRLLVL.

The CDR3 sequence: CAWSADRANEKLFF. DNA for the CDR3: TGTGCCTGGAGTGCTGACCGGGCTAATGAAAAACTGTTTTTT. The rearrangement uses TRBV30 and TRBJ1-4; D is unresolved. Germline lookup yields CDR1 GTSNPN and CDR2 SVGIG (reference sequence). The CDR3 has 14 residues. The germline V and J ends were trimmed by 1 base and 3 bases, with 9 bases remaining between them. Based on the CDR3 plus reference TRBV30 and TRBJ1-4, the full variable domain is SQTIHQWPATLVQPVGSPLSLECTVEGTSNPNLYWYRQAAGRGLQLLFYSVGIGQISSEVPQNLSASRPQDRQFILSSKKLLLSDSGFYLCAWSADRANEKLFFGSGTQLSVL.

Concerning this clone: Other DNA sequences in the same sample also yield this CDR3. The rearrangement joins TRBV7-2 to TRBJ1-1; unclear D gene. There are 14 residues in the CDR3. Trimming removed 1 base at V and 2 bases at J, with 8 bases between. Germline V gene sequence: CDR1 SGHTA, CDR2 FQGNSA. The CDR3 sequence is CASSLGRANTEAFF. The CDR3 DNA reads as TGTGCCAGCAGCTTAGGACGGGCAAACACTGAAGCTTTCTTT.

The chain joins TRBV4-3 to TRBJ1-2; no definite D call. V lost 4 bases and J lost 3, with 15 bases in between. This CDR3 spans 15 amino acids. Germline assignment: CDR1 LGHNA and CDR2 YSLEER. In DNA, the CDR3 is TGCGCCAGCAGCCGGACCCAGGAGGCTTACTATGGCTACACCTTC. Translation gives CASSRTQEAYYGYTF.

The rearrangement links TRBV6-6 to TRBJ1-1; unclear D gene. Germline V gives CDR1 MNHNY, CDR2 SVGAGI (reference sequence). This CDR3 has 12 residues. Between the trimmed V and J ends, which lost 8 bases and 7 bases, there was a span of 14 bases. CDR3 in amino acids: CASAPLDIEAFF. DNA for the CDR3: TGTGCCAGCGCTCCCTTAGATATTGAAGCTTTCTTT.

As DNA, the CDR3 is TGTGCCAGCTCACCACCGCGGCAGGGCCAGACCAAAAACATTCAGTACTTC. Translated, it gives CASSPPRQGQTKNIQYF. The chain combines TRBV18 with TRBJ2-4; the D gene is possibly TRBD1 (5 bases). Trimming stripped 0 bases from V and 2 bases from J, with 14 bases between. The CDR3 has 17 residues. Germline CDR1 and CDR2: KGHSH and LQKENI.

This sequence joins TRBV4-1 and TRBJ1-5; no definite D call. Germline CDR1 is MGHRA and CDR2 is YSYEKL. Trimming left V 4 bases short and J 4 bases short, with 17 bases between. The CDR3 is 16 residues long. The CDR3 region is CASSPGRAVGNQPQHF. CDR3 bases: TGCGCCAGCAGCCCTGGGAGGGCGGTCGGAAATCAGCCCCAGCATTTT.

J is TRBJ1-5 and V is TRBV6-6, with D hard to call. V lost 4 bases and J 9 bases, leaving 13 bases between the germline ends. CDR1 and CDR2 from the germline V gene are MNHNY and SVGAGI (reference sequence). CDR3 length: 13 amino acids. CDR3 residues: CASSSNFSPPQHF. CDR3 nucleotide sequence: TGTGCCAGCAGTTCCAACTTTAGTCCGCCCCAGCATTTT.

A single count supports this clone. This chain joins TRBV12-1 and TRBJ1-6. TRBV12-1 constitutes a pseudogene. CDR3 length: 13 amino acids. The CDR3 coding sequence is TGTGCCAGCAGCTTTGCGAAGAATTCACCCCTCCACTTT. Amino acid sequence: CASSFAKNSPLHF.

CDR3 protein: CSVEGLAGASPDTQYF. CDR3 nucleotides: TGCAGCGTTGAGGGACTAGCGGGAGCTTCGCCAGATACGCAGTATTTT. The chain links TRBV29-1 to TRBJ2-3; 14 bases align to TRBD2. The CDR3 runs 16 residues. Germline lookup yields CDR1 SQVTM and CDR2 ANQGSEA. The junction had 6 bases not matched to a gene; V was cut back by 3 bases and J by 4 bases.

This chain uses TRBV2 with TRBJ2-2; D is ambiguous. Trimming pared 4 bases from V and 0 bases from J, leaving 9 bases between. The CDR3 is made up of 15 amino acids. In germline, CDR1 is SNHLY, CDR2 FYNNEI. DNA of the CDR3: TGTGCCAGCAGTGTAGAGACATCGAACACCGGGGAGCTGTTTTTT. Encoded protein: CASSVETSNTGELFF.

V gene TRBV5-1 combines with J gene TRBJ2-7; D ambiguous. Germline V CDR1 and CDR2: SGHRS, YFSETQ. This CDR3 has 14 amino acids. Trimming removed 0 bases from V and 2 bases from J, with 9 bases in between. The CDR3 region has the DNA TGCGCCAGCAGCTTGGACGCGGTAACCTACGAGCAGTACTTC. This gives the protein CASSLDAVTYEQYF.

The chain recombines TRBV6-5 with TRBJ2-5; 10 bases are shared with TRBD2. The germline CDR1 and CDR2 sequences are MNHEY and SVGAGI. The CDR3 runs 14 residues. The trim removed 5 bases at V and 5 bases at J, leaving 5 bases unmatched. The CDR3 DNA reads TGTGCCAGCAGTCAGCGGGGGGGCCCGGAGACCCAGTACTTC. Its protein is CASSQRGGPETQYF.

The chain uses TRBV6-5 and TRBJ1-1; D is ambiguous. In germline, CDR1 is MNHEY, CDR2 SVGAGI. The V gene lost 2 bases and the J gene lost 1 base, with 5 bases spanning the gap. The CDR3 runs 13 residues. Here the CDR3 DNA reads TGTGCCAGCAGTTACAATCCGAACACTGAAGCTTTCTTT. Amino acids: CASSYNPNTEAFF.

The chain is built from TRBV6-6 and TRBJ2-3; either TRBD1 or TRBD2 may supply D (5 bases each). Trimming removed 5 bases at V and 8 bases at J, with 23 bases between. Germline lookup yields CDR1 MNHNY and CDR2 SVGAGI (reference sequence). The CDR3 sequence is 16 residues long. CDR3 in DNA: TGTGCCAGCAGTGCCCCGGGGCTTAGGACTCCAGTTACGCAGTATTTT. Translating gives CASSAPGLRTPVTQYF.

The chain joins TRBV6-4 to TRBJ2-1; D is perhaps TRBD2 (5 bases). Germline lookup yields CDR1 MRHNA and CDR2 SNTAGT. This CDR3 is 16 amino acids long. Trimming stripped 0 bases from V and 8 bases from J, with 17 bases between. The CDR3 is CASSDSSLAGIYEQFF. CDR3 nucleotides: TGTGCCAGCAGTGACTCTAGTCTAGCTGGTATCTATGAGCAGTTCTTC.